What follows describes a single T cell receptor beta chain. This clone was detected a few times. There is no known antigen for this receptor. No per-base quality is available; no much larger clone lies one base away. This specimen comes from a study of T cells in localized non-small cell lung cancer (dated by TCRdb to 2018 to 2020). In the study overall: The study analyzed T cell repertoires of around 250 early-stage NSCLC patients, comparing tumors and uninvolved tumor-adjacent lungs. The cohort was made up of around 240 treatment-naive NSCLC patients whose localized lung tumors had been resected. NSCLC patients had a mean age of around 66 years, and around 140 were male and around 110 female.

The full study reports these points: Uninvolved tumor-adjacent lung showed the highest T cell clonality, higher than tumor, which suggests more focused antigenic responses in the adjacent lung. Because multi-region tumor sequencing was not performed, intratumor heterogeneity could not be ruled out. Higher T cell density in blood was associated with longer overall survival, whereas higher clonality in adjacent lung was associated with shorter survival. A median of about 53 of the top 100 tumor clones were detected in paired uninvolved adjacent lung, and around 30 of these tumor clones were also found among the top 100 clones of the paired uninvolved adjacent lung. Because of the exploratory design, TCR variables were selected using unadjusted p-values without false-discovery rate correction.

From the cysteine through the phenylalanine, the CDR3 covers 15 amino acids. The DNA shown is the 45-base CDR3, in frame from base 1. Trimming takes 4 bases from V and 5 bases from J, and the germline ends sit 15 bases apart. For CDR1 and CDR2, the germline V gene (reference sequence) lists WNHNN and SYGVQD. TCR beta CDR3 regions were sequenced from DNA using the immunoSEQ Assay. For the original study's pipeline: To compute T cell density, TCR beta template counts were normalized to usable DNA, which was estimated by amplifying housekeeping genes. Using the preseqR package, richness was estimated by extrapolating to 120,000 templates for tissue samples and 400,000 templates for PBMC samples. Clonality was calculated as one minus Pielou's evenness. To identify tissue-enriched TCRs, differential abundance testing was run on productive amino-acid clonotypes with a minimum total count of 5 and an alpha of 0.1. The Jaccard Index and the Morisita Overlap Index were used to measure how much the repertoires overlapped between compartments. GLIPH clustered TCR beta CDR3s with public tetramer-defined viral CDR3s; viral motifs required at least three viral sequences plus V-gene enrichment. The immuneACCESS repertoire file appears here via TCRdb, limited to in-frame rearrangements. These files lack a portion of the clones; in checked studies, under half of the deficit traces to unresolved V genes, and the cause of the others is not known. That table gives V, J and clone size, and the DNA gave D and trimming. The sample yields approximately 46,000 clones; 81% were counted once. The ten biggest clones cover 17% of the sample.

At diagnosis, peripheral blood, uninvolved tumor-adjacent lung and tumor were collected and were preserved as a mix of fresh-frozen and FFPE material. For TCR repertoire profiling, blood samples were analyzed in the form of peripheral blood mononuclear cells. The receptor's source is a man aged 35 to 69 with stage III lung adenocarcinoma. The sequence links TRBV10-1 to TRBJ2-1; a tentative D match to TRBD1 spans 6 bases. The source was peripheral blood mononuclear cells, collected before any cancer treatment. The DNA sequence is as follows: TGCGCCAGCAGTGCCGGACAGACTATTCACAATGAGCAGTTCTTC. Its translation reads: CASSAGQTIHNEQFF.